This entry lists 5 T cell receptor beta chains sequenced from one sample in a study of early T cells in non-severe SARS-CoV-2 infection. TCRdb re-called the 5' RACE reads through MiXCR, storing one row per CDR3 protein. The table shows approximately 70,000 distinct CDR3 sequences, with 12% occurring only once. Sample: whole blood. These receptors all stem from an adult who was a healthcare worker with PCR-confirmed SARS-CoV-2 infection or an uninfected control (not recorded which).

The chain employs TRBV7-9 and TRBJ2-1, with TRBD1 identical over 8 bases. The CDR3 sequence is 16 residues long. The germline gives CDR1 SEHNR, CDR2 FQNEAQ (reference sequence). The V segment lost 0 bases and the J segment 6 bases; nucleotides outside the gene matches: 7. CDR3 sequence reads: CASSLAYGTGGNEQFF. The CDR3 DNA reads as TGTGCCAGCAGCTTAGCGTACGGGACAGGAGGCAATGAGCAGTTCTTC.

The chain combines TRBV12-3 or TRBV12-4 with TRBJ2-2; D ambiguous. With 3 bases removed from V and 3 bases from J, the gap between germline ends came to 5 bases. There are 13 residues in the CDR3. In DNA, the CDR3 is TGTGCCAGCAGTTTGGTGCACACCGGGGAGCTGTTTTTT. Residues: CASSLVHTGELFF.

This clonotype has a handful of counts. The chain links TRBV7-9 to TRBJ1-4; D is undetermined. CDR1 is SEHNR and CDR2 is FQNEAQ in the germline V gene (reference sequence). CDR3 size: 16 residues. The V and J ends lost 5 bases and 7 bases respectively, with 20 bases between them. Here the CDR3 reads CASSPPAGWLGEKLFF. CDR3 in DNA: TGTGCCAGCAGCCCCCCCGCGGGTTGGTTGGGTGAAAAACTGTTTTTT.

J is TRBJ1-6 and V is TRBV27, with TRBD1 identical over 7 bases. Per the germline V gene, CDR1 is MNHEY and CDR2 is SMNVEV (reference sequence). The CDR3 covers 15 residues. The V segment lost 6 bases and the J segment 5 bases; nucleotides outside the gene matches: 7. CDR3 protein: CASSPGQSNNSPLHF. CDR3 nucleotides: TGTGCCAGCAGCCCGGGACAGTCGAATAATTCACCCCTCCACTTT.

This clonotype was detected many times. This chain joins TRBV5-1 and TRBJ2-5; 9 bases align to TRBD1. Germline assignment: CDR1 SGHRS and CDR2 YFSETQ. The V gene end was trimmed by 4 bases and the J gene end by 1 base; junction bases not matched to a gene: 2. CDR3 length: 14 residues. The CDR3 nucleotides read TGCGCCAGCAGCCCGGGACAGGGCCAAGAGACCCAGTACTTC. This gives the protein CASSPGQGQETQYF.